These T cell receptor beta chains were read from a single sample in a study of metastatic and nonmetastatic thyroid tumors. TCRdb re-analyzed the PCR reads using MiXCR. Of 22,000 or so clones in the sample, 11% are singletons; the top ten hold less than 30%. The sequenced material came from blood. The receptor source for this set is a female donor with papillary thyroid cancer or a benign thyroid nodule (not recorded which). Some clones in this sample may be carry-over from other donors' samples. Each CDR3 is given with its conserved first and last residue. A D gene is named only where the DNA matches it firmly. A clone size is listed for some rows: how often the clone was seen (once, few, many), or a class if it is expanded.

D | J | size | V | DNA | CDR3
. | TRBJ2-1 | medium-sized | TRBV27 | TGTGCCAGCAGTTTATATGCGGCCGCGAATGAGCAGTTCTTC | CASSLYAAANEQFF
. | TRBJ2-7 | many | TRBV20-1 | TGCAGTGCCGCCGTAGCGAGAGCCTACGAGCAGTACTTC | CSAAVARAYEQYF
. | TRBJ1-2 | many | TRBV7-2 | TGTGCCAGCAGCTTCACGAGAGACGGGTATACCTTC | CASSFTRDGYTF
. | TRBJ1-3 | . | TRBV28 | TGTGCCAGCAGTTACCCGGGAGGGTCTGGAAACACCATATATTTT | CASSYPGGSGNTIYF
. | TRBJ2-1 | many | TRBV11-2 | TGTGCCAGCAGCTGGGGACACCACAATGAGCAGTTCTTC | CASSWGHHNEQFF
. | TRBJ2-2 | . | TRBV6-2/TRBV6-3 | TGTGCCAGCAGTTCAGGGGCGGTCGGGGAGCTGTTTTTT | CASSSGAVGELFF
TRBD1 | TRBJ1-2 | . | TRBV7-9 | TGTGCCAGCAGTTCACAGGGGACCTATGGCTACACCTTC | CASSSQGTYGYTF
. | TRBJ2-7 | . | TRBV5-1 | TGCGCCAGCAGCTTGGGGTCGGGGTGGAACGAGCAGTACTTC | CASSLGSGWNEQYF
. | TRBJ2-7 | many | TRBV12-3/TRBV12-4 | TGTGCCAGCAGTTTAAACCCTTGGGCAGGGCAAGAGCAGTACTTC | CASSLNPWAGQEQYF
TRBD2 | TRBJ2-1 | many | TRBV7-9 | TGTGCCAGCAGCTCTGCTAGCGGATACAATGAGCAGTTCTTC | CASSSASGYNEQFF
. | TRBJ2-4 | . | TRBV12-3/TRBV12-4 | TGTGCCAGCAGTTTAGGACCCCGTTCGCAAAACATCCAGTACTTC | CASSLGPRSQNIQYF
. | TRBJ1-2 | many | TRBV2 | TGTGCCAGCAGTGAAATCACAGGAGCTAGCTATGGCTACACCTTC | CASSEITGASYGYTF
. | TRBJ2-5 | many | TRBV4-3 | TGCGCCAGCAGCCAAGATGTGGCCAGCCAGACCCAGTACTTC | CASSQDVASQTQYF
. | TRBJ2-3 | . | TRBV20-1 | TGCAGTGCTAGAGAACTGCGGGGCACAGATACGCAGTATTTT | CSARELRGTDTQYF
TRBD2 | TRBJ2-3 | . | TRBV7-3 | TGCGCCAGCATCTTAAGGGGCGGGAGTGCCACAGATACGCAGTATTTT | CASILRGGSATDTQYF
. | TRBJ2-5 | many | TRBV18 | TGTGCCAGCTCACCGCGGGATGGGGGACAAGAGACCCAGTACTTC | CASSPRDGGQETQYF
. | TRBJ2-1 | medium-sized | TRBV6-6 | TGTGCCAGCAGTTACTCTCCCAGGCTTGAGCAGTTCTTC | CASSYSPRLEQFF
TRBD2 | TRBJ2-2 | many | TRBV20-1 | TGCAGTGCTAGGGCGACTAGCGGGAGGGCAAACACCGGGGAGCTGTTTTTT | CSARATSGRANTGELFF
. | TRBJ1-2 | many | TRBV29-1 | TGCAGCGTTTCACATTCAGACACTTGGGGCTACACCTTC | CSVSHSDTWGYTF
. | TRBJ2-3 | many | TRBV18 | TGTGCCAGCTCACCTTACACAGATACGCAGTATTTT | CASSPYTDTQYF
TRBD2 | TRBJ2-5 | many | TRBV7-7 | TGTGCTAGCAGCTTAGGGACTAGCGGGATATCGGGAGAGACCCAGTACTTC | CASSLGTSGISGETQYF
. | TRBJ1-1 | many | TRBV12-3/TRBV12-4 | TGTGCCAGCACCGGGACGGTGAACACTGAAGCTTTCTTT | CASTGTVNTEAFF
. | TRBJ1-4 | many | TRBV19 | TGTGCCAGTAGTTCTTCCCGGGTTTCGGTAAGGGAAAAACTGTTTTTT | CASSSSRVSVREKLFF
TRBD2 | TRBJ2-2 | many | TRBV19 | TGTGCCAGTAGTATAAGGACTAGCGGGAGGGAGGTCGGGGAGCTGTTTTTT | CASSIRTSGREVGELFF
. | TRBJ1-5 | many | TRBV2 | TGTGCCAGCACCCCCCCCGGGAATAGCAATCAGCCCCAGCATTTT | CASTPPGNSNQPQHF
. | TRBJ2-7 | many | TRBV11-2 | TGTGCCAGCAGCCCTCAAGGACTAACCTACGAGCAGTACTTC | CASSPQGLTYEQYF
. | TRBJ2-7 | many | TRBV30 | TGTGCCTCCGGCCCTAGGAGCTCCTACGAGCAGTACTTC | CASGPRSSYEQYF
. | TRBJ2-7 | many | TRBV7-8 | TGTGCCAGCAGCTACCCTTTGAGCGGCCTCTCCTACGAGCAGTACTTC | CASSYPLSGLSYEQYF
. | TRBJ1-1 | many | TRBV11-2 | TGTGCCAGCAGCTTAGAGATTATGGAACGAGAAGCTTTCTTT | CASSLEIMEREAFF
. | TRBJ2-4 | few | TRBV3-1 | TGTGCCAGCAGCCAAGATCCTGAGCGGAACATTCAGTACTTC | CASSQDPERNIQYF
. | TRBJ2-3 | many | TRBV4-1 | TGCGCCAGCAGCCAAGATTCGGCGAGGGCGAAGCAGTATTTT | CASSQDSARAKQYF
. | TRBJ1-4 | many | TRBV2 | TGTGCCAGCAGTGAAGCGCTTTTGGCTCTGGGAACTTATGAAAAACTGTTTTTT | CASSEALLALGTYEKLFF
. | TRBJ1-2 | few | TRBV12-3/TRBV12-4 | TGTGCCAGCAGTCCCCGACAGGATAACTATGGCTACACCTTC | CASSPRQDNYGYTF
. | TRBJ2-5 | . | TRBV30 | TGTGCCTGGAGTGCTTGGAGGGGAGAAACACAGTACTTC | CAWSAWRGETQYF
. | TRBJ2-1 | medium-sized | TRBV10-1 | TGCGCCAGCAGATCTGGGAAGGGGAACGATGAGCAGTTCTTC | CASRSGKGNDEQFF
TRBD1 | TRBJ2-3 | . | TRBV12-3/TRBV12-4 | TGTGCCAGCAGCTTCCCGGACAGGGTCGGGGCAGATACGCAGTATTTT | CASSFPDRVGADTQYF
. | TRBJ2-7 | many | TRBV18 | TGTGCCAGCTCACCACGTACGGAGCCCTACGAGCAGTACTTC | CASSPRTEPYEQYF
. | TRBJ2-7 | . | TRBV6-1 | TGTGCCAGCAGCCGGACTACAGGGGCATACGAGCAGTACTTC | CASSRTTGAYEQYF
TRBD1 | TRBJ2-2 | many | TRBV7-2 | TGTGCCAGCACCGAGACAGGGGCATGGGGGGAGCTGTTTTTT | CASTETGAWGELFF
. | TRBJ2-2 | many | TRBV11-2 | TGTGCCAGCAGCTACACCGGGGAGCTGTTTTTT | CASSYTGELFF
TRBD1 | TRBJ2-5 | many | TRBV9 | TGTGCCAGCAGCCGGGGACAGGGAATAGAGACCCAGTACTTC | CASSRGQGIETQYF
TRBD1 | TRBJ1-5 | many | TRBV24-1 | TGTGCCACCGGCACAGGGGGCAATCAGCCCCAGCATTTT | CATGTGGNQPQHF
. | TRBJ2-7 | few | TRBV6-1 | TGTGCCAGCAGTCTCCGACCTACGAGCTCCTACCAGCAGTACTTC | CASSLRPTSSYQQYF
TRBD2 | TRBJ2-5 | many | TRBV6-4 | TGTGCCAGCAGTATGATAGCGGGGGGCCAAGAGACCCAGTACTTC | CASSMIAGGQETQYF
TRBD1 | TRBJ2-2 | medium-sized | TRBV12-3/TRBV12-4 | TGTGCCAGCAGTTCCCCCGGACAGGGGATCGGGGTGTTTTTT | CASSSPGQGIGVFF
. | TRBJ1-2 | medium-sized | TRBV6-6 | TGTGCCAGCAGTTACACCTCACCGGGGAGCAACTATGGCTACACCTTC | CASSYTSPGSNYGYTF
. | TRBJ2-1 | . | TRBV11-2 | TGTGCCAGCAGCTCCTCGGGGGTGCCCTACAATGAGCAGTTCTTC | CASSSSGVPYNEQFF
TRBD2 | TRBJ2-1 | . | TRBV20-1 | TGCAGTGCTAAGGGAGGGACCGTAGGCTCCTACAATGAGCAGTTCTTC | CSAKGGTVGSYNEQFF